Listed below are T cell receptor beta chains from one sample, sequenced in a study of early T cells in non-severe SARS-CoV-2 infection. MiXCR, applied by TCRdb to the 5' RACE reads, yields one record per CDR3 protein. The data contain approximately 50,000 distinct CDR3 sequences, 12% of them singletons. Sequencing was performed on whole blood, taken at baseline. These receptors were collected from an adult who was a healthcare worker with PCR-confirmed SARS-CoV-2 infection or an uninfected control (not recorded which). Both conserved end residues are part of each CDR3. A D gene is named only where the DNA matches it firmly. The size of a clone is reported for some rows only, either as once, few or many, or as a class for expanded clones.

v_gene: TRBV19
j_gene: TRBJ1-6
d_gene: -
abundance: -
CDR3aa: CASSRGAGNSPLHF
CDR3nt: TGTGCCAGTAGTAGAGGGGCCGGGAATTCACCCCTCCACTTT

v_gene: TRBV9
j_gene: TRBJ1-4
d_gene: TRBD1
abundance: many
CDR3aa: CASSVGDRREKLFF
CDR3nt: TGTGCCAGCAGCGTAGGGGACAGACGCGAAAAACTGTTTTTT

v_gene: TRBV6-8
j_gene: TRBJ2-2
d_gene: -
abundance: many
CDR3aa: CASSSGTGELFF
CDR3nt: TGTGCCAGCAGTTCAGGCACCGGGGAGCTGTTTTTT

v_gene: TRBV18
j_gene: TRBJ1-4
d_gene: TRBD1
abundance: -
CDR3aa: CASSPNRGGDEKLFF
CDR3nt: TGTGCCAGCTCACCGAACAGGGGCGGTGATGAAAAACTGTTTTTT

v_gene: TRBV6-6
j_gene: TRBJ2-5
d_gene: -
abundance: -
CDR3aa: CASSGNFQETQYF
CDR3nt: TGTGCCAGCAGCGGGAATTTCCAAGAGACCCAGTACTTC

v_gene: TRBV6-5
j_gene: TRBJ1-1
d_gene: TRBD1
abundance: -
CDR3aa: CASMTDRGRAFF
CDR3nt: TGTGCCAGCATGACGGACAGGGGGCGGGCTTTCTTT

v_gene: TRBV29-1
j_gene: TRBJ2-7
d_gene: TRBD2
abundance: few
CDR3aa: CSVERTSVRDEQYF
CDR3nt: TGCAGCGTTGAAAGGACTAGCGTGAGGGACGAGCAGTACTTC

v_gene: TRBV7-6
j_gene: TRBJ1-6
d_gene: -
abundance: many
CDR3aa: CASSQTSSYNSPLHF
CDR3nt: TGTGCCAGCAGCCAAACGAGCTCCTATAATTCACCCCTCCACTTT

v_gene: TRBV20-1
j_gene: TRBJ1-2
d_gene: -
abundance: few
CDR3aa: CSARDNRRNYGYTF
CDR3nt: TGCAGTGCTAGAGACAACAGGAGAAACTATGGCTACACCTTC

v_gene: TRBV20-1
j_gene: TRBJ1-2
d_gene: -
abundance: many
CDR3aa: CSARDNAGHYGYTF
CDR3nt: TGCAGTGCTAGAGATAACGCAGGTCACTATGGCTACACCTTC

v_gene: TRBV7-9
j_gene: TRBJ2-7
d_gene: -
abundance: -
CDR3aa: CATGLAYEQYF
CDR3nt: TGTGCCACGGGACTTGCCTACGAGCAGTACTTC

v_gene: TRBV6-5
j_gene: TRBJ2-3
d_gene: TRBD1
abundance: few
CDR3aa: CASSYSGQAKDTQYF
CDR3nt: TGTGCCAGCAGTTACTCGGGACAGGCTAAAGATACGCAGTATTTT

v_gene: TRBV6-1
j_gene: TRBJ1-5
d_gene: TRBD1
abundance: -
CDR3aa: CASSEQGGQPQHF
CDR3nt: TGTGCCAGCAGTGAACAGGGGGGCCAGCCCCAGCATTTT

v_gene: TRBV6-2/TRBV6-3
j_gene: TRBJ2-1
d_gene: -
abundance: -
CDR3aa: CASSYDTGSYNEQFF
CDR3nt: TGTGCCAGCAGTTACGATACGGGGTCCTACAATGAGCAGTTCTTC

v_gene: TRBV5-1
j_gene: TRBJ2-2
d_gene: -
abundance: few
CDR3aa: CASSPTTGNTGELFF
CDR3nt: TGCGCCAGCAGCCCGACGACAGGGAACACCGGGGAGCTGTTTTTT

v_gene: TRBV11-2
j_gene: TRBJ2-7
d_gene: TRBD2
abundance: few
CDR3aa: CASSLKSGLAGNTPYEQYF
CDR3nt: TGTGCCAGCAGCTTGAAATCGGGACTAGCTGGAAACACACCCTACGAGCAGTACTTC

v_gene: TRBV29-1
j_gene: TRBJ1-4
d_gene: -
abundance: many
CDR3aa: CSVGGGSEKLFF
CDR3nt: TGCAGCGTTGGAGGAGGGAGTGAAAAACTGTTTTTT

v_gene: TRBV5-1
j_gene: TRBJ2-7
d_gene: -
abundance: -
CDR3aa: CASSLGAVSYEQYF
CDR3nt: TGCGCCAGCAGCTTAGGGGCGGTCTCCTACGAGCAGTACTTC

v_gene: TRBV7-2
j_gene: TRBJ2-7
d_gene: TRBD2
abundance: -
CDR3aa: CASRETSGSLYEQYF
CDR3nt: TGTGCCAGCAGGGAAACTAGCGGGAGCCTCTACGAGCAGTACTTC

v_gene: TRBV6-5
j_gene: TRBJ2-5
d_gene: -
abundance: few
CDR3aa: CASTRSRAFQETQYF
CDR3nt: TGTGCCAGCACCCGCTCCAGGGCGTTCCAAGAGACCCAGTACTTC

v_gene: TRBV12-5
j_gene: TRBJ1-5
d_gene: -
abundance: -
CDR3aa: CASGFLDSSLSNQPQHF
CDR3nt: TGTGCTAGTGGTTTTTTGGACAGCAGCCTTAGCAATCAGCCCCAGCATTTT

v_gene: TRBV5-1
j_gene: TRBJ2-3
d_gene: -
abundance: many
CDR3aa: CASSLFGKGTDTQYF
CDR3nt: TGCGCCAGCAGCCTTTTTGGGAAGGGCACAGATACGCAGTATTTT

v_gene: TRBV7-8
j_gene: TRBJ2-1
d_gene: TRBD2
abundance: many
CDR3aa: CASSSGTSGIYNEQFF
CDR3nt: TGTGCCAGCAGCTCGGGGACTAGCGGAATTTACAATGAGCAGTTCTTC

v_gene: TRBV20-1
j_gene: TRBJ2-5
d_gene: -
abundance: few
CDR3aa: CSARNNLQTQYF
CDR3nt: TGCAGTGCTAGAAACAATCTGCAGACCCAGTACTTC

v_gene: TRBV28
j_gene: TRBJ2-7
d_gene: -
abundance: -
CDR3aa: CASSLPQGRYEQYF
CDR3nt: TGTGCCAGCAGTCTACCCCAGGGGAGGTACGAGCAGTACTTC

v_gene: TRBV7-2
j_gene: TRBJ2-7
d_gene: -
abundance: -
CDR3aa: CASHPVGSYEQYF
CDR3nt: TGTGCCAGTCACCCGGTCGGCTCCTACGAGCAGTACTTC

v_gene: TRBV28
j_gene: TRBJ1-2
d_gene: -
abundance: -
CDR3aa: CASSLIWKRANYGYTF
CDR3nt: TGTGCCAGCAGTTTAATTTGGAAGAGAGCTAACTATGGCTACACCTTC

v_gene: TRBV7-2
j_gene: TRBJ2-4
d_gene: TRBD1
abundance: medium-sized
CDR3aa: CASSLSQGQGAKNIQYF
CDR3nt: TGTGCCAGCAGCTTAAGTCAGGGACAGGGGGCCAAAAACATTCAGTACTTC

v_gene: TRBV27
j_gene: TRBJ2-1
d_gene: -
abundance: -
CDR3aa: CASSLYREDEQFF
CDR3nt: TGTGCCAGCAGTTTATACAGGGAGGATGAGCAGTTCTTC

v_gene: TRBV5-1
j_gene: TRBJ2-3
d_gene: -
abundance: few
CDR3aa: CASSFSQSTDTQYF
CDR3nt: TGCGCCAGCAGCTTCTCTCAGAGCACAGATACGCAGTATTTT

v_gene: TRBV19
j_gene: TRBJ1-5
d_gene: -
abundance: many
CDR3aa: CASSIQFQPQHF
CDR3nt: TGTGCCAGTAGTATACAGTTTCAGCCCCAGCATTTT

v_gene: TRBV6-2/TRBV6-3
j_gene: TRBJ2-3
d_gene: -
abundance: few
CDR3aa: CASSNPGHSTDTQYF
CDR3nt: TGTGCCAGCAGTAACCCGGGACACAGCACAGATACGCAGTATTTT

v_gene: TRBV18
j_gene: TRBJ1-2
d_gene: -
abundance: few
CDR3aa: CASSPATPSQGYTF
CDR3nt: TGTGCCAGCTCACCAGCCACCCCATCGCAAGGCTACACCTTC

v_gene: TRBV3-1
j_gene: TRBJ2-2
d_gene: -
abundance: few
CDR3aa: CASSQGYRDTGELFF
CDR3nt: TGTGCCAGCAGCCAAGGCTATAGGGACACCGGGGAGCTGTTTTTT

v_gene: TRBV29-1
j_gene: TRBJ2-1
d_gene: -
abundance: -
CDR3aa: CSVRLPVINEQFF
CDR3nt: TGCAGCGTTCGTCTCCCAGTGATAAATGAGCAGTTCTTC

v_gene: TRBV7-6
j_gene: TRBJ2-3
d_gene: TRBD2
abundance: few
CDR3aa: CASSLGLAGYTQYF
CDR3nt: TGTGCCAGCAGCCTGGGACTAGCGGGATATACGCAGTATTTT

v_gene: TRBV20-1
j_gene: TRBJ2-3
d_gene: TRBD2
abundance: -
CDR3aa: CSAASRSGREDTQYF
CDR3nt: TGCAGTGCTGCCTCCCGGAGCGGGAGGGAAGATACGCAGTATTTT

v_gene: TRBV7-3
j_gene: TRBJ1-6
d_gene: -
abundance: few
CDR3aa: CASSLDRPPSPLHF
CDR3nt: TGTGCCAGCAGCCTCGACAGGCCTCCCTCACCCCTCCACTTT

v_gene: TRBV4-3
j_gene: TRBJ2-7
d_gene: -
abundance: few
CDR3aa: CASSQSAGDAYEQYF
CDR3nt: TGCGCCAGCAGCCAGAGCGCAGGGGATGCCTACGAGCAGTACTTC

v_gene: TRBV12-3/TRBV12-4
j_gene: TRBJ1-2
d_gene: -
abundance: many
CDR3aa: CASSRTGTPYGYTF
CDR3nt: TGTGCCAGCAGTCGGACCGGGACTCCCTATGGCTACACCTTC